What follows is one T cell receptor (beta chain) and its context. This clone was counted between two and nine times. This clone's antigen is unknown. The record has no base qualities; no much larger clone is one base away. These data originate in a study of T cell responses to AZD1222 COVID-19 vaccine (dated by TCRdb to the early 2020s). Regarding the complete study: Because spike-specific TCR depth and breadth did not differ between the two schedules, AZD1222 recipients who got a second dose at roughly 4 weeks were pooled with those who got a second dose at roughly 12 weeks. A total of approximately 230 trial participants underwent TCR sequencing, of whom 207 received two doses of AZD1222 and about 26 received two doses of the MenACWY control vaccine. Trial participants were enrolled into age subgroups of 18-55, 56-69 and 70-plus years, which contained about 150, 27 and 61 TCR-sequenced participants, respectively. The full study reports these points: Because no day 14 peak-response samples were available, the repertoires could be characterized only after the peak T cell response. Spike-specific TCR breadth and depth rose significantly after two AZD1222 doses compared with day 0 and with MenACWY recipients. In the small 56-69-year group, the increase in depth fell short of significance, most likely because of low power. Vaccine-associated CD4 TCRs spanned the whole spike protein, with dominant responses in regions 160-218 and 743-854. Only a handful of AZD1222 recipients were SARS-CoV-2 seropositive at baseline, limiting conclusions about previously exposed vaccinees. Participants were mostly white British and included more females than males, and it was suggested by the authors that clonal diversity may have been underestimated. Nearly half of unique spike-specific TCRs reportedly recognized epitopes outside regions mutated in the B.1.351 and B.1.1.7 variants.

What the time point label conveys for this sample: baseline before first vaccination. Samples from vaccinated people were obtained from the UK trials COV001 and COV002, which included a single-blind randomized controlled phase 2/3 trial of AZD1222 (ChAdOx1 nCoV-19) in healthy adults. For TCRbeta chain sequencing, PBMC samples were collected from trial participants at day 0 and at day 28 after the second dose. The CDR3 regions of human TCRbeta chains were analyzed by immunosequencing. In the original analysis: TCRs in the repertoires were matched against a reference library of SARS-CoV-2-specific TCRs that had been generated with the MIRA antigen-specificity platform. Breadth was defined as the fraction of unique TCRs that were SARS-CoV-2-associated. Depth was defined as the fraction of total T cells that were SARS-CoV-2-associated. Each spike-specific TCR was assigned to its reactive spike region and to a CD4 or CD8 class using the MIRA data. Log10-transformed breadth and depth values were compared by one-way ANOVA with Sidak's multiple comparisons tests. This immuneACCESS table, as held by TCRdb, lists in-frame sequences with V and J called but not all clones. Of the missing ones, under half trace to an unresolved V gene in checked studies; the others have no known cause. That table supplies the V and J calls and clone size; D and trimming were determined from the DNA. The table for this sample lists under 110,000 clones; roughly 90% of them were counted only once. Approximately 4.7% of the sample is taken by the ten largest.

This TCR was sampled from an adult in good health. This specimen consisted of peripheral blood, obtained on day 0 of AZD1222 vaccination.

The DNA is as follows: TGTGCCAGCAGTGAAGGTGGACACTCACCCCTCCACTTT. Its protein product is CASSEGGHSPLHF. This chain is built from TRBV6-4 and TRBJ1-6; matching of 5 bases hints at TRBD1 as the D gene. At the junction V is shortened by 3 bases and J by 10 bases, with 10 bases in between. The CDR3 measures 13 amino acids from cysteine to phenylalanine. CDR3 DNA only is kept here, 39 bases in frame from base 1. For CDR1 and CDR2, the germline V gene lists MRHNA and SNTAGT.